This T cell receptor beta chain was sequenced for a study of patients and donors after allogeneic stem cell transplantation. The sample holds a few counts of this clonotype. From the RT-PCR reads, TCRdb called clonotypes with MiXCR, one entry per CDR3 protein. The profile shows about 230,000 distinct CDR3 sequences, 11% to 15% of them singletons. Germline V gives CDR1 SGHAT, CDR2 FQNNGV. V lost 1 base and J 3 bases, leaving 10 bases between the germline ends. The CDR3 contains 14 residues. This chain links TRBV11-2 with TRBJ2-7; weak D call: TRBD1 (5 bases). Sequenced input: blood, either unsorted or a sorted T cell fraction (not recorded which). The receptor was derived from a human donor who was either an allogeneic HSCT recipient or a stem cell or donor lymphocyte infusion donor (not recorded which). It is not recorded whose cells these are; they may come from a transplant donor. The CDR3 DNA is TGTGCCAGCAGCTTAGGGTGGGGCTACTACGAGCAGTACTTC. Encoded protein: CASSLGWGYYEQYF.